This T cell receptor (beta chain) was documented in a study of T cell responses to AZD1222 COVID-19 vaccine. The CDR3 extends over 14 amino acids. Study results and limitations: Close to half of spike-specific TCRs reportedly recognize unmutated variant regions.

This clone was found once. The target antigen is unknown. Clones were sequenced by immunoSEQ multiplex PCR, and TCRdb holds only the in-frame ones, with some missing. There are about 100,000 clones in the sample; around 89% occur only once, and about 1.7% lies in the top ten. Material: peripheral blood, obtained on day 0 of AZD1222 vaccination. The receptor's source is an adult in good health. This rearrangement joins TRBV12-1 to TRBJ1-1. TRBV12-1 is shown as a pseudogene. The CDR3 DNA follows: TGTGCCAGCAGCTTTGTCGGGGGCAGGGCTGAAGCTTTCTTT. Its protein is CASSFVGGRAEAFF.